The sequence of this T cell receptor (beta chain) was determined in a study of T cell repertoires in cytomegalovirus infection. Whole-study context: Selected CMV epitopes included recently identified HLA-C-restricted ones as well as well-studied HLA-B-restricted ones. Matching HLA type and CMV infection were both indicated by public TCR beta signatures. Study-level findings and limits: Dominating the ex vivo response were TCR beta clonotypes that were CMV-specific and HLA-C-restricted. Identification of carriers of CMV plus the relevant HLA was performed using cumulative public TCR beta family frequency.

TCRdb fed the reads into MiXCR, producing one record per CDR3 protein. Counted here are 35,000 to 55,000 distinct CDR3 sequences, about a fifth occurring once; the ten biggest clones make up about 55%. V was cut by 0 bases and J by 2 bases, with 6 bases left in between. Germline V gene data show CDR1 as MGHRA and CDR2 as YSYEKL. The CDR3 extends over 14 amino acids. This clonotype came up a few times. What it binds is unknown. The material was CD8+ T cells from cultured PBMCs, obtained from culture after CMV antigen stimulation. The source is a human donor in good health (CMV status not recorded). Some clones in this sample may be carry-over from other donors' samples. The V and J genes are TRBV4-1 and TRBJ2-3; D gene uncertain. This chain's CDR3 is CASSQDGHTDTQYF. The CDR3 DNA is TGCGCCAGCAGCCAAGATGGCCACACAGATACGCAGTATTTT.